The rows below give T cell receptor beta chains drawn from one sample of a study of blood T cell repertoires in COVID-19. Some clones are missing from TCRdb's copy, which holds only in-frame ones; the method was immunoSEQ multiplex PCR. The repertoire consists of around 97,000 clones, with over 75% occurring once and the leading ten covering approximately 13%. Sequences were obtained from peripheral blood. The receptors were sampled from a human donor in a cohort sampled during active or convalescent COVID-19. The CDR3 runs from the conserved cysteine through the conserved F or W. A D gene is named only where the DNA matches it firmly. Part of the rows lack a size; the others show once, few, many or a class for expanded clones.

>-|TRBJ2-3|-|TRBV24-1
CATSDLKQTGTDTQYF
TGTGCCACCAGTGATTTGAAGCAGACTGGGACAGATACGCAGTATTTT
>-|TRBJ1-6|-|TRBV3-1/TRBV3-2
CASNKAAGAGSPLHF
TGTGCCAGCAACAAGGCGGCAGGTGCGGGATCACCCCTCCACTTT
>-|TRBJ2-5|-|TRBV7-2
CASTLTGLAEETQYF
TGTGCCAGCACCCTAACAGGGCTCGCTGAAGAGACCCAGTACTTC
>-|TRBJ2-2|TRBD2|TRBV5-1
CASSLFASGGTGELFF
TGCGCCAGCAGCTTGTTTGCTAGCGGGGGAACCGGGGAGCTGTTTTTT
>-|TRBJ1-6|TRBD1|TRBV7-2
CASSQTGVASPLHF
TGTGCCAGCAGCCAGACAGGGGTGGCATCACCCCTCCACTTT
>-|TRBJ2-2|-|TRBV12-3/TRBV12-4
CASSLRGTGELFF
TGTGCCAGCAGTTTACGGGGGACCGGGGAGCTGTTTTTT
>-|TRBJ2-7|TRBD2|TRBV11-3
CASSPPSGRLEQYF
TGTGCCAGCAGCCCCCCGAGCGGGAGGCTAGAGCAGTACTTC
>-|TRBJ1-3|-|TRBV9
CASSVLASSGNTIYF
TGTGCCAGCAGCGTATTAGCTAGCTCTGGAAACACCATATATTTT
>-|TRBJ2-4|-|TRBV10-3
CAISASGQGRDIQYF
TGTGCCATCAGTGCCTCTGGGCAGGGGAGAGACATTCAGTACTTC
>-|TRBJ1-1|-|TRBV7-9
CASSPTPGTPNTEAFF
TGTGCCAGCAGCCCAACCCCCGGGACTCCGAACACTGAAGCTTTCTTT
>-|TRBJ1-1|-|TRBV4-1
CASSQERDTEAFF
TGCGCCAGCAGCCAAGAACGGGACACTGAAGCTTTCTTT
>-|TRBJ2-5|TRBD2|TRBV5-4
CASSLDLGLAGGGKTQYF
TGTGCCAGCAGCTTGGATTTGGGACTAGCGGGGGGCGGGAAGACCCAGTACTTC
>-|TRBJ2-3|TRBD1|TRBV13
CASSSYRDRVDTDTQYF
TGTGCCAGCAGCTCCTACCGCGACAGGGTTGACACAGATACGCAGTATTTT
>many|TRBJ2-6|-|TRBV19
CASRQSGANVLTF
TGTGCCAGTAGGCAGTCTGGGGCCAACGTCCTGACTTTC
>-|TRBJ1-1|-|TRBV6-5
CASSRGARSEAFF
TGTGCCAGCAGTCGGGGGGCACGGAGTGAAGCTTTCTTT
>-|TRBJ1-1|-|TRBV6-5
CASSYSYTNTEAFF
TGTGCCAGCAGTTATTCCTATACGAACACTGAAGCTTTCTTT
>few|TRBJ1-1|-|TRBV5-6
CASSSTVIFGRGTEAFF
TGTGCCAGCAGCTCCACCGTAATTTTCGGGAGGGGCACTGAAGCTTTCTTT
>-|TRBJ2-7|TRBD1|TRBV24-1
CATSPAGGSYEQYF
TGTGCCACCAGTCCGGCAGGGGGCTCCTACGAGCAGTACTTC
>-|TRBJ2-5|-|TRBV7-2
CASSLSLARDKRRTQYF
TGTGCCAGCAGCTTAAGCCTCGCCAGGGATAAGAGACGGACCCAGTACTTC
>-|TRBJ2-6|-|TRBV7-9
CASSLYRTASSGANVLTF
TGTGCCAGCAGCTTATACCGGACTGCGAGCTCTGGGGCCAACGTCCTGACTTTC
>-|TRBJ1-1|-|TRBV30
CAWGSGDWDTEAFF
TGTGCCTGGGGATCCGGGGACTGGGACACTGAAGCTTTCTTT
>-|TRBJ2-2|TRBD2|TRBV18
CASSPAGTRFTGELFF
TGTGCCAGCTCACCAGCCGGGACTAGGTTTACCGGGGAGCTGTTTTTT
>-|TRBJ2-3|TRBD2|TRBV7-8
CASSLGEAGGRKYF
TGTGCCAGCAGCTTAGGAGAAGCGGGGGGCCGCAAGTATTTT
>-|TRBJ1-3|-|TRBV18
CASSPDSLGSGNTIYF
TGTGCCAGCTCACCAGACTCCCTAGGCTCTGGAAACACCATATATTTT
>once|TRBJ1-4|-|TRBV6-5
CASRQQEKLFF
TGTGCCAGCAGACAACAGGAAAAACTGTTTTTT
>-|TRBJ2-7|-|TRBV5-4
CASSIDPGNYEQYF
TGTGCCAGCAGCATAGACCCGGGAAACTACGAGCAGTACTTC
>-|TRBJ2-1|-|TRBV10-3
CAIREGGSYNEQFF
TGTGCCATCAGGGAAGGGGGCTCCTACAATGAGCAGTTCTTC
>few|TRBJ1-2|TRBD1|TRBV27
CASSPMGSGQRSYGYTF
TGTGCCAGCAGTCCTATGGGGTCGGGACAGAGGAGTTATGGCTACACCTTC
>-|TRBJ2-1|-|TRBV5-4
CASSLEAESLYNEQFF
TGTGCCAGCAGCTTGGAGGCGGAGAGTCTCTACAATGAGCAGTTCTTC
>-|TRBJ1-2|-|TRBV4-1
CASSQPSRAGGYTF
TGCGCCAGCAGCCAACCCTCCCGGGCGGGTGGCTACACCTTC
>-|TRBJ1-6|TRBD1|TRBV5-1
CASSDPDRVEPYNSPLHF
TGCGCCAGCAGCGATCCGGACAGGGTTGAGCCGTATAATTCACCCCTCCACTTT
>-|TRBJ2-3|-|TRBV12-3/TRBV12-4
CASSRSGTDTQYF
TGTGCCAGCAGCCGCTCAGGCACAGATACGCAGTATTTT
>-|TRBJ1-2|-|TRBV19
CASSIGRGSYGHTF
TGTGCCAGTAGTATAGGGCGGGGATCATATGGCCACACCTTC
>-|TRBJ1-5|TRBD1|TRBV20-1
CSASGRDRGRPQHF
TGCAGTGCTAGTGGCCGGGACAGGGGGCGTCCCCAGCATTTT
>-|TRBJ1-1|-|TRBV4-2
CASSQDIVGDTEAFF
TGTGCCAGCAGCCAAGATATAGTCGGGGACACTGAAGCTTTCTTT
>once|TRBJ1-2|-|TRBV29-1
CSPTPVGGYTF
TGCAGCCCTACCCCTGTCGGTGGCTACACCTTC
>-|TRBJ1-2|TRBD1|TRBV2
CASSEGGGRVYGYTF
TGTGCCAGCAGTGAAGGAGGGGGCCGTGTCTATGGCTACACCTTC
>-|TRBJ2-5|TRBD1|TRBV7-2
CASSSQGSGAQYF
TGTGCCAGCAGCTCACAGGGGTCCGGAGCCCAGTACTTC
>-|TRBJ2-5|-|TRBV6-5
CASHLGEWETQYF
TGTGCCAGTCACCTCGGGGAGTGGGAGACCCAGTACTTC
>-|TRBJ2-3|-|TRBV6-5
CASSYRRQGNTDTQYF
TGTGCCAGCAGTTACCGGAGGCAGGGGAACACAGATACGCAGTATTTT
>-|TRBJ2-1|-|TRBV5-5
CASSLDAGPVGEQFF
TGTGCCAGCAGCTTGGATGCGGGGCCAGTCGGGGAGCAGTTCTTC
>-|TRBJ1-4|-|TRBV7-9
CASINTRIDRFNEKLFF
TGTGCCAGCATCAACACGAGGATAGACAGGTTCAATGAAAAACTGTTTTTT
>-|TRBJ1-5|TRBD1|TRBV18
CASSPRGTVSNQPQHF
TGTGCCAGCTCACCCAGAGGGACAGTAAGCAATCAGCCCCAGCATTTT
>once|TRBJ1-2|-|TRBV7-3
CASSPPVLYGYTF
TGTGCCAGCAGCCCCCCCGTCCTGTATGGCTACACCTTC
>-|TRBJ2-3|TRBD2|TRBV11-1
CASSLRGGGSTDTQYF
TGTGCCAGCAGCTTACGGGGGGGCGGTAGCACAGATACGCAGTATTTT